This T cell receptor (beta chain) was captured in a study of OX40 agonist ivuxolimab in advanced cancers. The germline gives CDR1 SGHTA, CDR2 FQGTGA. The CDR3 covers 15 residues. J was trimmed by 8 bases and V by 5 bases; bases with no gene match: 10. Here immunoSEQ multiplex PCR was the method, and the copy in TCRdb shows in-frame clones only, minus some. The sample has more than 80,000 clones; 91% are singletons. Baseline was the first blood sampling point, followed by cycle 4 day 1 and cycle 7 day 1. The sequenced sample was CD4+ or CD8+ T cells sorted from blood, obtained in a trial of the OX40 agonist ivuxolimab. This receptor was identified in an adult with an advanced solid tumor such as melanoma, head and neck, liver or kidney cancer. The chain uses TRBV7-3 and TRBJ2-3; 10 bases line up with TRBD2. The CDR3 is CASSDLAGGMGTQYF. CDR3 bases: TGTGCCAGCAGCGATTTAGCGGGGGGTATGGGTACGCAGTATTTT.